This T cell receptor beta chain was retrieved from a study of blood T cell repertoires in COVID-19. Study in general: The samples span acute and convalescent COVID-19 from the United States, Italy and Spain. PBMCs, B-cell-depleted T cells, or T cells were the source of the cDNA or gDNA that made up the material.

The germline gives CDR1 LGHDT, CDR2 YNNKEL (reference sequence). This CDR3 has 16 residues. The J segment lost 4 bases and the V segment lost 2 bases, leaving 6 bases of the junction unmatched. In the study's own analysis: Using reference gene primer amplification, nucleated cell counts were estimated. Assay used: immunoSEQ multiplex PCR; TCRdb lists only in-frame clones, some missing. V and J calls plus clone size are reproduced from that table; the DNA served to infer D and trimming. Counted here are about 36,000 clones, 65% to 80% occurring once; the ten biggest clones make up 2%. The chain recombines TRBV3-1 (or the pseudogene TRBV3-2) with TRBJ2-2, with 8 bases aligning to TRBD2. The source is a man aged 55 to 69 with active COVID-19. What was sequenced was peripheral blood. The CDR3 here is CASSQLRLAGTGELFF. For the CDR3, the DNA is TGTGCCAGCAGCCAATTGCGGCTAGCGGGCACCGGGGAGCTGTTTTTT.